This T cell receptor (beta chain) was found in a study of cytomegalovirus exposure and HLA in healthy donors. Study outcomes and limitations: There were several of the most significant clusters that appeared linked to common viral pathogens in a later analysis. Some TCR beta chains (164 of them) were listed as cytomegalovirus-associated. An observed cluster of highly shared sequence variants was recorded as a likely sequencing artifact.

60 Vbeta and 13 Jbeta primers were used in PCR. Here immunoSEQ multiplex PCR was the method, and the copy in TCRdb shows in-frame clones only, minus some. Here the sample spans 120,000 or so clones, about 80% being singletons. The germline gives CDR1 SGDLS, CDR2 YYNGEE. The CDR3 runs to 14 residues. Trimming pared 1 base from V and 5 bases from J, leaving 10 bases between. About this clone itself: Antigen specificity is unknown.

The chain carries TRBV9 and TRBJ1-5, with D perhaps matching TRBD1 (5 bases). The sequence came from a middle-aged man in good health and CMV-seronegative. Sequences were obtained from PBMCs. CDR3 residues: CASSVQGGDQPQHF. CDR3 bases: TGTGCCAGCAGCGTACAGGGTGGAGATCAGCCCCAGCATTTT. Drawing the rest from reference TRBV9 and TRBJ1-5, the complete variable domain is DSGVTQTPKHLITATGQRVTLRCSPRSGDLSVYWYQQSLDQGLQFLIQYYNGEERAKGNILERFSAQQFPDLHSELNLSSLELGDSALYFCASSVQGGDQPQHFGDGTRLSIL.